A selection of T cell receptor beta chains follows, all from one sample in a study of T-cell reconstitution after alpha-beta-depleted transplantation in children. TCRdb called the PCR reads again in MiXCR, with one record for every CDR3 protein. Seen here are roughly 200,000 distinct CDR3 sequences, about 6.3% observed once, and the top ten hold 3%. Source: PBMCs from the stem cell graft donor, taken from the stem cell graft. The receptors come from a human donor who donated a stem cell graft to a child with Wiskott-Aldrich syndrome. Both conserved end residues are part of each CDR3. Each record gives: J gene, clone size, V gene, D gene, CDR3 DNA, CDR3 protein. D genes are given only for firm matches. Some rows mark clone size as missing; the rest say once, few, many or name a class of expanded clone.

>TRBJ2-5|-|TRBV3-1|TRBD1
TGTGCCAGCAGCCAACGCCGGGGGACAGGGAGTTTCGAGACCCAGTACTTC
CASSQRRGTGSFETQYF
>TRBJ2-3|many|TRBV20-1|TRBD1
TGCAGTGGGGGAAGGACAGGGGGCACAGATACGCAGTATTTT
CSGGRTGGTDTQYF
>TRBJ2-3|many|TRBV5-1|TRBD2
TGCGCCAGCAGCGCCAGCGGGACCGCAGATACGCAGTATTTT
CASSASGTADTQYF
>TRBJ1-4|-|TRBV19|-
TGTGCCAGTAGTCCCTTCTTTAATGAAAAACTGTTTTTT
CASSPFFNEKLFF
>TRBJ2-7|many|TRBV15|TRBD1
TGTGCCACCAGCAGAGGGGACAGGGGTTTCTACGAGCAGTACTTC
CATSRGDRGFYEQYF
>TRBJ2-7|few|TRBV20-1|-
TGCAGTGCTAGCGGGACCCAAGGCTCCTACGAGCAGTACTTC
CSASGTQGSYEQYF
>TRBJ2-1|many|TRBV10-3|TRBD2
TGTGCCATCAGTGAGTCGCGGGGGGGGCTTTACAATGAGCAGTTCTTC
CAISESRGGLYNEQFF
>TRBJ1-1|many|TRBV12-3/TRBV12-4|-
TGTGCCAGCAGCTCGATCGCGGGTGTTACTGAAGCTTTCTTT
CASSSIAGVTEAFF
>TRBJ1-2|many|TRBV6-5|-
TGTGCCAGCAGTTATCGCGAGAGAGGGCTCTATGGCTACACCTTC
CASSYRERGLYGYTF
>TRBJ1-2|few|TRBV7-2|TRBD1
TGTGCCAGCAGCGGCGGGACAGGGGCCCAGGGGGGCTACACCTTC
CASSGGTGAQGGYTF
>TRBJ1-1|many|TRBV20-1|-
TGCAGTGCTAGAGATTGGGAAGCTTTCTTT
CSARDWEAFF
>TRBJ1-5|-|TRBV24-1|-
TGTGCCACCAGTGCCCGCCTGGATCAGCCCCAGCATTTT
CATSARLDQPQHF
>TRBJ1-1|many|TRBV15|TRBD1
TGTGCCACCAGCAGAGGTGAAGGGACAGGGACTGAAGCTTTCTTT
CATSRGEGTGTEAFF
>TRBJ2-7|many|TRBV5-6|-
TGTGCCAGCAGCGTGACGTTGTCCCACGAGCAGTACTTC
CASSVTLSHEQYF
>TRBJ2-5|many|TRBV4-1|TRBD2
TGCGCCAGCAGCTCCCGACTAGCGGGGGGCTTTCAAGAGACCCAGTACTTC
CASSSRLAGGFQETQYF
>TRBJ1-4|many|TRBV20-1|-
TGCAGTGCTAGATCAGGGTTTACCTCAAATGAAAAACTGTTTTTT
CSARSGFTSNEKLFF
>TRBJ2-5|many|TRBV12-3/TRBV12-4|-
TGTGCCAGCAGCCGTCGGGCAGCTCAAGAGACCCAGTACTTC
CASSRRAAQETQYF
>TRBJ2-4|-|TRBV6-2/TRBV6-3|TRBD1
TGTGCCAGCAGTTCTCGGGACAGTCTAGCCAAAAACATTCAGTACTTC
CASSSRDSLAKNIQYF
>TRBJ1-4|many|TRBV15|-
TGTGCCACCAGCAGACAAGACAGGTCAACTAATGAAAAACTGTTTTTT
CATSRQDRSTNEKLFF
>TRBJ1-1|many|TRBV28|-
TGTGCCAGCGGATCCGGGAACACTGAAGCTTTCTTT
CASGSGNTEAFF
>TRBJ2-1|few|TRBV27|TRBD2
TGTGCCAGCAGTTTTGGCCCCAGCAGCGGGGTCTTTAATGAGCAGTTCTTC
CASSFGPSSGVFNEQFF
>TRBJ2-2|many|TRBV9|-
TGTGCCAGCAGCACGGGGGACAGATCGGCCGGGGAGCTGTTTTTT
CASSTGDRSAGELFF
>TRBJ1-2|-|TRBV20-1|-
TGCTGTGCTAGAGATCTTAAGGCAGCTTCAGGGTCTTCCTATGGCTACACCTTC
CCARDLKAASGSSYGYTF
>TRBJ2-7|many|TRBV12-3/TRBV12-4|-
TGTGCCAGCAGTGCCCGGGGTGGCAGTTTGTACGAGCAGTACTTC
CASSARGGSLYEQYF
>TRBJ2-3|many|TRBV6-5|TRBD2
TGTGCCAGCCGGACTAGCGGGAGAGCGCAGTATTTT
CASRTSGRAQYF
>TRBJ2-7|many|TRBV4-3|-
TGCGCCAGCAGCCAGCTAACCGACGGCGCCTACGAGCAGTACTTC
CASSQLTDGAYEQYF
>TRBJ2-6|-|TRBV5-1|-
TGCGCCAGCAGCACAGGTGGGGGCCGGTTAGCTGGGGCCAACGTCCTGACTTTC
CASSTGGGRLAGANVLTF
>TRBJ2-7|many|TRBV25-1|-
TGTGCCAGCATCCCCAGGGATAGCGGAGACCAATACGAGCAGTACTTC
CASIPRDSGDQYEQYF
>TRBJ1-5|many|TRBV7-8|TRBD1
TGTGCCAGCAGCTATGGGACAGGGGATCAGCCCCAGCATTTT
CASSYGTGDQPQHF
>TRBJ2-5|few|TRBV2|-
TGTGCCAGCAGTGATCCGTTCCAGGGGATCCAAGAGACCCAGTACTTC
CASSDPFQGIQETQYF
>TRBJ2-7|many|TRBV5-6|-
TGTGCCAGCAGCCACAACTCAATTACAGGTTTTGTCTACGAGCAGTACTTC
CASSHNSITGFVYEQYF
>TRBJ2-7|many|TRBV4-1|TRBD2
TGCGCCAGCAGCCAAGGACTAGCGGGGGGGTACTACGAGCAGTACTTC
CASSQGLAGGYYEQYF
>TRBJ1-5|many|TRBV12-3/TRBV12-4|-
TGTGCCAGCAGTTTGGGGGACCTCAATCAGCCCCAGCATTTT
CASSLGDLNQPQHF
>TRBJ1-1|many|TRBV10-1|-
TGCGCCAGCAGTGAGTCGCACGGAACTGAAGCTTTCTTT
CASSESHGTEAFF
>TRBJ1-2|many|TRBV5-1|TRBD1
TGCGCCAGCAGCTTGGTGGACAGGGGCCCTTATGGCTACACCTTC
CASSLVDRGPYGYTF
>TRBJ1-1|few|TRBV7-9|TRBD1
TGTGCCAGCAGCCCAACAGGGACAGTGAACACTGAAGCTTTCTTT
CASSPTGTVNTEAFF
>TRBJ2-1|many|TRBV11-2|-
TGTGCCAGCAGCGACGAGCCGCGCGGGGAGCAGTTCTTC
CASSDEPRGEQFF
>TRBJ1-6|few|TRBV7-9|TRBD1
TGTGCCAGCAGTGATTGGGACAGGGCTAATTCACCCCTCCACTTT
CASSDWDRANSPLHF
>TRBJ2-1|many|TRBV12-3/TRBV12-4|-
TGTGCCAGCAGTTTTTCTAGCGACAATGAGCAGTTCTTC
CASSFSSDNEQFF
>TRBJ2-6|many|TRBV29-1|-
TGCAGCGTTGACAAGGATCCGAGTTCAGGGGCCAACGTCCTGACTTTC
CSVDKDPSSGANVLTF
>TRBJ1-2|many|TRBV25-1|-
TGTGCCAGCAGTCCGATAGGGAACAGTCAGGGCTACACCTTC
CASSPIGNSQGYTF
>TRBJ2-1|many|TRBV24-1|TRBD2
TGTGCCACCAGTGATGCGGGACTAGCGGGAGGGATCTACAATGAGCAGTTCTTC
CATSDAGLAGGIYNEQFF
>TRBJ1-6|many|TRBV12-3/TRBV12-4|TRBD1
TGTGCCAGCAGTGGCGGGACAGGGGGTGGTTCACCCCTCCACTTT
CASSGGTGGGSPLHF
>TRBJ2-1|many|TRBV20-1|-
TGCAGTGCTAGGACCAGGGGTGCAGTCAATGAGCAGTTCTTC
CSARTRGAVNEQFF